These 5 T cell receptor beta chains came from one sample sequenced in a study of T cell repertoires in cytomegalovirus infection. TCRdb reanalysed the reads using MiXCR and keeps one entry per CDR3 protein. The table has about 230,000 distinct CDR3 sequences, 22% seen once; the top ten hold about 18%. Material for sequencing was CD8+ T cells from PBMCs. These receptors all stem from a human donor in good health (CMV status not recorded). Some clones in this sample may be carry-over from other donors' samples.

This clonotype was counted a few times. The rearrangement joins TRBV7-9 to TRBJ1-2, with D unclear. V lost 2 bases to trimming and J lost 0 bases, with 13 bases between them. This CDR3 region has 16 residues. CDR1 is SEHNR and CDR2 is FQNEAQ in the germline V gene (reference sequence). The DNA of the CDR3 is TGTGCCAGCAGCTTACCCGACTCCTACGCTAACTATGGCTACACCTTC. The encoded protein is CASSLPDSYANYGYTF.

This clonotype was recorded a few times. The rearrangement joins TRBV10-3 to TRBJ2-5; weak D call: TRBD2 (6 bases). CDR1 and CDR2 from the germline V gene are ENHRY and SYGVKD. V lost 6 bases to trimming and J lost 2 bases, with 10 bases between them. The CDR3 is 13 residues long. CDR3 protein: CAIRDGTQETQYF. CDR3 nucleotide sequence: TGTGCCATCAGGGACGGGACTCAAGAGACCCAGTACTTC.

Remarks on this clonotype: Just one base apart from a much larger clone, this may be a read error. The genes are TRBV7-2 and TRBJ2-5, with D perhaps TRBD1 (6 bases). Trimming pared 3 bases from V and 5 bases from J, leaving 13 bases between. Germline CDR1 reads SGHTA; CDR2 reads FQGNSA. The CDR3 consists of 14 residues. The CDR3 region has the DNA TGTGCCAGCAGCTTTACAGGGTTTCAGGAGACCCAGTACTTC. It is translated as CASSFTGFQETQYF.

The genes are TRBV28 and TRBJ2-7; D is ambiguous. This CDR3 is 11 amino acids long. Germline lookup yields CDR1 MDHEN and CDR2 SYDVKM. Trimming took off 5 bases at V and 5 bases at J, with 7 bases between the two ends. In DNA, the CDR3 is TGTGCCAGCAGTGTACAGAACGAGCAGTACTTC. It yields the protein CASSVQNEQYF.

This clonotype showed up many times. The genes are TRBV19 and TRBJ1-6; 8 bases match TRBD1. From germline, CDR1 is LNHDA and CDR2 SQIVND (reference sequence). With V trimmed by 3 bases and J by 9 bases, 7 bases remained unmatched. The CDR3 is 15 residues long. The CDR3 nucleotides are TGTGCCAGTAGTATTTGGACAGGGAACAGTTCACCCCTCCACTTT. The encoded protein is CASSIWTGNSSPLHF. The variable domain in full, with the rest retrieved from reference TRBV19 and TRBJ1-6, is DGGITQSPKYLFRKEGQNVTLSCEQNLNHDAMYWYRQDPGQGLRLIYYSQIVNDFQKGDIAEGYSVSREKKESFPLTVTSAQKNPTAFYLCASSIWTGNSSPLHFGNGTRLTVT.